Listed below are T cell receptor beta chains from one sample, sequenced in a study of blood T cells in healthy people across ages. In TCRdb, the 5' RACE reads were re-called with MiXCR into one record per CDR3 protein. The sample carries approximately 800,000 distinct CDR3 sequences, approximately 53% recorded once. The material sequenced was blood. These receptors came from a middle-aged man in good health. CDR3s include the opening cysteine and the closing phenylalanine or tryptophan. Fields, in order: clone size, V gene, J gene, D gene, CDR3 protein, CDR3 DNA. D genes are given only for firm matches. Rows may omit the clone size; those that give it use once, few, many or a size class.

.	TRBV27	TRBJ2-5	TRBD2	CASSPSTSGQETQYF	TGTGCCAGCAGTCCTTCGACTAGCGGACAAGAGACCCAGTACTTC
.	TRBV15	TRBJ2-7	.	CATGPGQSYEQYF	TGTGCTACCGGACCGGGACAATCCTACGAGCAGTACTTC
.	TRBV28	TRBJ1-1	.	CASKLRTENTEAFF	TGTGCCAGCAAGTTGCGGACAGAGAACACTGAAGCTTTCTTT
few	TRBV7-2	TRBJ2-1	.	CASSPYRGNEQFF	TGTGCCAGCAGCCCCTACCGGGGCAATGAGCAGTTCTTC
.	TRBV20-1	TRBJ2-7	TRBD1	CSARTFTGGAPYEQYF	TGCAGTGCACGAACCTTTACAGGGGGCGCACCCTACGAGCAGTACTTC
.	TRBV5-1	TRBJ1-2	TRBD1	CASSLLRAGQQDYGYTF	TGCGCCAGCAGCTTGTTACGGGCGGGACAGCAGGACTATGGCTACACCTTC
.	TRBV7-2	TRBJ1-4	.	CASSLAGGEKEKLFF	TGTGCCAGCAGCCTCGCGGGAGGGGAGAAGGAAAAACTGTTTTTT
few	TRBV4-1	TRBJ2-1	TRBD2	CASSQPLAGRSYNEQFF	TGCGCCAGCAGCCAACCCCTAGCGGGACGCTCCTACAATGAGCAGTTCTTC
.	TRBV18	TRBJ2-1	.	CASSPPVRNEQFF	TGTGCCAGCTCACCACCGGTCAGGAATGAGCAGTTCTTC
.	TRBV4-2	TRBJ2-1	TRBD2	CASSQLGLAEEGGNEQFF	TGTGCCAGCAGCCAGCTGGGACTAGCGGAGGAGGGTGGGAATGAGCAGTTCTTC
.	TRBV20-1	TRBJ2-5	TRBD2	CSARDSTSGYQETQYF	TGCAGTGCTAGAGATTCCACTAGCGGATACCAAGAGACCCAGTACTTC
.	TRBV28	TRBJ2-3	.	CASTDGGLTDTQYF	TGTGCCAGCACCGACGGGGGGCTGACAGATACGCAGTATTTT
.	TRBV19	TRBJ2-7	.	CASSMMNSYNEQYF	TGTGCCAGTAGTATGATGAACAGTTACAATGAGCAGTACTTC
.	TRBV5-1	TRBJ1-4	.	CASSLGQNNEKLFF	TGCGCCAGCAGCCTAGGACAGAATAATGAAAAACTGTTTTTT
few	TRBV5-1	TRBJ2-1	.	CASSSIGVGNYNEQFF	TGCGCCAGCAGCTCGATAGGGGTGGGAAACTACAATGAGCAGTTCTTC
few	TRBV25-1	TRBJ1-1	.	CASSGDEAFF	TGTGCCAGCAGCGGGGATGAAGCTTTCTTT